The 31 T cell receptor beta chains below were found in one sample sequenced in a study of blood T cell repertoires in COVID-19. Only in-frame clones appear in the TCRdb table, and some are missing; sequencing was by immunoSEQ multiplex PCR. The profile shows about 34,000 clones, approximately 88% of them singletons. The sample consisted of peripheral blood. These receptors originate from a man in his fifties or sixties with active COVID-19.

V gene TRBV6-5 combines with J gene TRBJ2-4; the D gene is possibly TRBD1 (5 bases). Trimming left V 7 bases short and J 6 bases short, with 10 bases between. The CDR3 contains 12 residues. The germline V gene encodes CDR1 MNHEY and CDR2 SVGAGI. CDR3 loop: CASKGLGNIQYF. The CDR3 nucleotides read TGTGCCAGCAAGGGGTTAGGAAACATTCAGTACTTC.

This chain connects TRBV11-3 to TRBJ2-1; D gene uncertain. Germline V gives CDR1 SGHNT, CDR2 YENEEA. V was shortened by 5 bases and J by 0 bases, with 14 bases between the two germline ends. The CDR3 sequence is 16 residues long. The CDR3, as DNA: TGTGCCAGCAGCGATTCCACATGGAGCTCCTACAATGAGCAGTTCTTC. It translates to CASSDSTWSSYNEQFF.

The chain combines TRBV6-1 with TRBJ1-1, with a possible D match to TRBD1 (5 bases). Germline CDR1 and CDR2: MNHNS and SASEGT. The CDR3 is made up of 15 amino acids. Between the trimmed V and J ends, which lost 3 bases and 5 bases, there was a span of 16 bases. The DNA of the CDR3 is TGTGCCAGCAGTGAGTTTGGGGGGGTAGGGACTGAAGCTTTCTTT. This sequence encodes CASSEFGGVGTEAFF.

CDR3 in DNA: TGTGCCAGTAGTCCCGGACAGAGTAGCAATCAGCCCCAGCATTTT. This translates into CASSPGQSSNQPQHF. This rearrangement joins TRBV19 to TRBJ1-5, with D possibly matching TRBD1 (6 bases). V lost 5 bases and J 0 bases, leaving 11 bases between the germline ends. CDR1 and CDR2 from the germline V gene are LNHDA and SQIVND (reference sequence). There are 15 residues in the CDR3.

This clone showed up just once. The rearrangement uses TRBV18 and TRBJ2-3; 7 bases agree with TRBD1. The CDR3 is 18 amino acids. V was pared by 8 bases and J by 2 bases, with 19 bases of the junction left unmatched. Germline values: CDR1 KGHSH, CDR2 LQKENI. CDR3: CASASLGRQGPSTDTQYF. The CDR3 DNA reads as TGTGCCAGCGCCTCACTAGGACGACAGGGACCTTCCACAGATACGCAGTATTTT.

The chain links TRBV18 to TRBJ2-7, with 8 bases identical to TRBD2. The CDR3 totals 14 residues. CDR1 and CDR2 from the germline V gene are KGHSH and LQKENI. Trimming took 4 bases from V and 2 from J; bases not matched to a gene: 4. The CDR3 protein is CASSLAGQTYEQYF. The CDR3 DNA is TGTGCCAGCTCACTAGCGGGACAAACCTACGAGCAGTACTTC.

This clone has a single count. The rearrangement uses TRBV9 and TRBJ2-2; 13 bases map to TRBD2. From germline, CDR1 is SGDLS and CDR2 YYNGEE. V shed 4 bases and J 6 bases; nucleotides not matched to a gene: 18. The CDR3 runs to 20 residues. CDR3 sequence (DNA): TGTGCCAGCAGCTACTCCCTCACAGGATGGACTAGCGGGAGACCCGGGGAGCTGTTTTTT. It specifies CASSYSLTGWTSGRPGELFF.

This chain uses TRBV7-8 with TRBJ1-1; TRBD1 is a possible D gene (5 bases). Germline CDR1 is SGHVS and CDR2 is FQNEAQ. Trimming shortened V by 5 bases and J by 2 bases, and 9 bases separated the two germline ends. The CDR3 has 13 amino acids. The CDR3 protein is CASSGRGNTEAFF. As DNA, the CDR3 is TGTGCCAGCAGCGGAAGGGGTAACACTGAAGCTTTCTTT.

This chain links TRBV30 with TRBJ1-6; a possible D gene is TRBD1 (6 bases). Germline V gene sequence: CDR1 GTSNPN, CDR2 SVGIG (reference sequence). The CDR3 runs to 15 residues. Trimming removed 3 bases from V and 7 bases from J, with 16 bases in between. DNA for the CDR3: TGTGCCTGGAGGACCACGGACAGTTTGAATTCACCCCTCCACTTT. This translates into CAWRTTDSLNSPLHF.

The V call is TRBV19, the J call TRBJ1-2, with 11 bases matching TRBD1. J lost 2 bases, V lost 3 bases, and 2 bases had no gene match. Germline loops: CDR1 LNHDA, CDR2 SQIVND (reference sequence). The CDR3 contains 15 residues. The CDR3 protein is CASSMDRGLNYGYTF. CDR3 nucleotide sequence: TGTGCCAGTAGTATGGACAGGGGGCTGAACTATGGCTACACCTTC.

The V call is TRBV9, the J call TRBJ2-6, with 7 bases identical to TRBD1. V shed 2 bases, J shed 1 base, and the junction held 12 bases outside the gene matches. This CDR3 is built from 19 residues. CDR1 and CDR2 from the germline V gene are SGDLS and YYNGEE. As DNA, the CDR3 is TGTGCCAGCAGCGTGACGACAGGGCGGATTGGATCTGGGGCCAACGTCCTGACTTTC. This encodes CASSVTTGRIGSGANVLTF.

The chain combines TRBV7-6 with TRBJ2-2; no clear D. The CDR3 runs 12 residues. Per the germline V gene, CDR1 is SGHVS and CDR2 is FNYEAQ. The ends were cut back, 5 bases at V and 7 bases at J, with 8 bases in the middle. Written as DNA, the CDR3 is TGTGCCAGCAGCCCCCAGGTCGGGGAGCTGTTTTTT. This encodes CASSPQVGELFF. Looking up the rest from reference TRBV7-6 and TRBJ2-2 gives the full variable domain: GAGVSQSPRYKVTKRGQDVALRCDPISGHVSLYWYRQALGQGPEFLTYFNYEAQQDKSGLPNDRFSAERPEGSISTLTIQRTEQRDSAMYRCASSPQVGELFFGEGSRLTVL.

As concerns this clone: At the DNA level, this CDR3 is encoded by other sequences in the same sample as well. The genes are TRBV28 and TRBJ2-7; 9 bases fit TRBD2. Germline CDR1 reads MDHEN; CDR2 reads SYDVKM. The junction had 3 bases not matched to a gene; V was cut back by 5 bases and J by 1 base. CDR3 length: 14 amino acids. The CDR3 loop reads CASSLLAGSYEQYF. The CDR3 nucleotides are TGTGCCAGCAGTCTTCTAGCGGGATCCTACGAGCAGTACTTC.

This clone showed up just once. The chain carries TRBV4-1 and TRBJ2-5; the match to TRBD2 covers 9 bases. This CDR3 region has 15 residues. With 2 bases clipped from V and 5 bases from J, the junction kept 6 bases outside the gene matches. Germline V gene lookup returns CDR1 MGHRA and CDR2 YSYEKL. In nucleotides, the CDR3 is TGCGCCAGCAGCCAATTAGCGGGAGCGGATGAGACCCAGTACTTC. The encoded protein is CASSQLAGADETQYF.

In DNA, the CDR3 is TGTGCCAGCAGTTCCGACGCCTGGGGTAGCGGGGGTCAAGAGACCCAGTACTTC. Its protein is CASSSDAWGSGGQETQYF. The rearrangement uses TRBV28 and TRBJ2-5; 9 positions agree with TRBD2. This CDR3 has 18 residues. CDR1 and CDR2 (germline): MDHEN, SYDVKM. The J segment lost 2 bases and the V segment lost 4 bases, leaving 14 bases of the junction unmatched.

The genes are TRBV4-1 and TRBJ2-7; TRBD1 might be the D (6 bases). Trimming took 2 bases from V and 3 from J, leaving 8 bases between them. The V gene's germline CDR1 is MGHRA and CDR2 YSYEKL. The CDR3 loop spans 13 amino acids. For the CDR3, the DNA is TGCGCCAGCAGCCAAATCAGGGGCTACGAGCAGTACTTC. Protein sequence: CASSQIRGYEQYF.

This sequence joins TRBV6-5 and TRBJ2-7; D is possibly TRBD2 (5 bases). CDR1 and CDR2 (germline): MNHEY, SVGAGI. Trimming left V 8 bases short and J 4 bases short, with 12 bases between. The CDR3 covers 12 residues. In DNA, the CDR3 is TGTGCCAGCGACCACCGGGGATACGAGCAGTACTTC. The encoded protein is CASDHRGYEQYF.

The chain carries TRBV7-2 and TRBJ2-3; 9 bases map to TRBD2. Unmatched junction bases numbered 14, after V lost 3 bases and J lost 1 base. CDR1 and CDR2 (germline): SGHTA, FQGNSA. The CDR3 extends over 19 amino acids. The CDR3 loop reads CASSFSLAGGGSRTDTQYF. For the CDR3, the DNA is TGTGCCAGCAGCTTTAGTCTCGCGGGAGGGGGGTCTCGCACAGATACGCAGTATTTT. Filled out from reference TRBV7-2 and TRBJ2-3, the complete variable domain reads GAGVSQSPSNKVTEKGKDVELRCDPISGHTALYWYRQSLGQGLEFLIYFQGNSAPDKSGLPSDRFSAERTGGSVSTLTIQRTQQEDSAVYLCASSFSLAGGGSRTDTQYFGPGTRLTVL.

Remarks on this clone: One end of the junction fails to match germline, which may point to a read error. This rearrangement joins TRBV3-1 (or the pseudogene TRBV3-2) to TRBJ2-7; TRBD1 matches 9 bases. The germline V gene has CDR1 LGHDT and CDR2 YNNKEL (reference sequence). The CDR3 runs to 15 residues. The DNA of the CDR3 is TGTGTCAGCAGTCTACGGGACAGGGCGGTCTACGAGCAGTACTTC. Translating gives CVSSLRDRAVYEQYF.

In its sample, this clone was seen a few times. The V and J genes are TRBV2 and TRBJ2-7; TRBD1 is a possible D gene (6 bases). CDR1 and CDR2 (germline): SNHLY, FYNNEI. The V end was cut by 7 bases, the J end by 3 bases, with 19 bases between. The CDR3 totals 15 residues. As DNA, the CDR3 is TGTGCCAGCATCATCGGGACACCCGACCTCTACGAGCAGTACTTC. This encodes CASIIGTPDLYEQYF.

The chain is built from TRBV10-3 and TRBJ2-1; D perhaps matches TRBD2 (6 bases). Trimming removed 5 bases at V and 0 bases at J, with 8 bases between. Germline loops: CDR1 ENHRY, CDR2 SYGVKD. The CDR3 is 14 residues long. The CDR3 region has the DNA TGTGCCATCAGTCTCGGGGGCTCCTACAATGAGCAGTTCTTC. Protein: CAISLGGSYNEQFF.

The chain recombines TRBV7-2 with TRBJ2-1; TRBD1 might be the D (6 bases). The CDR3 runs 14 residues. Germline CDR1 reads SGHTA; CDR2 reads FQGNSA. V shed 5 bases and J shed 6 bases, with 14 bases lying between them. Here the CDR3 reads CASSPGVRRNEQFF. The CDR3 bases are TGTGCCAGCAGCCCAGGGGTTCGCCGCAATGAGCAGTTCTTC. Variable domain in full (rest from reference TRBV7-2 and TRBJ2-1): GAGVSQSPSNKVTEKGKDVELRCDPISGHTALYWYRQSLGQGLEFLIYFQGNSAPDKSGLPSDRFSAERTGGSVSTLTIQRTQQEDSAVYLCASSPGVRRNEQFFGPGTRLTVL.

This sequence joins TRBV27 and TRBJ2-5; 8 bases agree with TRBD1. The germline V gene encodes CDR1 MNHEY and CDR2 SMNVEV (reference sequence). CDR3 length: 16 amino acids. The V and J ends lost 3 bases and 2 bases, in that order; junction bases with no gene match: 8. DNA of the CDR3: TGTGCCAGCAGTTTGGGCAGACGGGACAGGCAAGAGACCCAGTACTTC. It is translated as CASSLGRRDRQETQYF.

This clone has a handful of counts. V gene TRBV18 combines with J gene TRBJ1-1; D not resolved. V lost 6 bases and J 6 bases, leaving 17 bases between the germline ends. This CDR3 has 14 residues. Germline values: CDR1 KGHSH, CDR2 LQKENI. CDR3 residues: CASSLTSSSAEAFF. For the CDR3, the DNA is TGTGCCAGCTCCCTAACGAGTTCTTCCGCTGAAGCTTTCTTT.

The V and J genes are TRBV12-3 or TRBV12-4 and TRBJ1-1; D gene ambiguous. Trimming took off 4 bases at V and 1 base at J, with 7 bases between the two ends. CDR3 length equals 13 residues. CDR3 DNA sequence: TGTGCCAGCAGTTCAAGACAGAACACTGAAGCTTTCTTT. This encodes CASSSRQNTEAFF.

V gene TRBV9 combines with J gene TRBJ2-3, with D maybe TRBD2 (6 bases). The CDR3 runs to 14 residues. Germline V gene sequence: CDR1 SGDLS, CDR2 YYNGEE. V dropped 2 bases and J dropped 3 bases, with 10 bases sitting between them. The CDR3 region has the DNA TGTGCCAGCAGCGTGGGGAGGAGGACAGATACGCAGTATTTT. Protein product: CASSVGRRTDTQYF. Full variable domain (remainder filled in from reference TRBV9 and TRBJ2-3): DSGVTQTPKHLITATGQRVTLRCSPRSGDLSVYWYQQSLDQGLQFLIQYYNGEERAKGNILERFSAQQFPDLHSELNLSSLELGDSALYFCASSVGRRTDTQYFGPGTRLTVL.

The CDR3: CASSYRRGGPSGEQYF. DNA for the CDR3: TGTGCCAGCAGTTATAGGCGGGGAGGGCCCTCTGGCGAGCAGTACTTC. V is TRBV6-5 and J is TRBJ2-7; 7 nucleotides line up with TRBD2. Germline CDR1 and CDR2: MNHEY and SVGAGI. Trimming at V came to 3 bases and at J to 6 bases, leaving 14 bases not matched to a gene. CDR3 length: 16 amino acids.

The V gene is TRBV2, the J gene TRBJ2-1; D perhaps matches TRBD1 (6 bases). CDR3 length: 13 amino acids. Trimming left V 6 bases short and J 6 bases short, with 12 bases between. Germline CDR1 reads SNHLY; CDR2 reads FYNNEI. The CDR3 region is CASRGRGPNEQFF. The DNA of the CDR3 is TGTGCCAGCAGGGGCAGGGGTCCCAATGAGCAGTTCTTC.

The chain recombines TRBV7-2 with TRBJ2-7; 13 bases are a match to TRBD2. CDR1 and CDR2 from the germline V gene are SGHTA and FQGNSA. The J segment lost 6 bases and the V segment lost 1 base, leaving 3 bases of the junction unmatched. CDR3 length equals 15 residues. For the CDR3, the DNA is TGTGCCAGCAGCTTAGGACTAGCGGGAGGTAGCGAGCAGTACTTC. The encoded protein is CASSLGLAGGSEQYF.

The chain couples TRBV15 to TRBJ1-1; possibly TRBD1 for D (6 bases). V was cut by 2 bases and J by 5 bases, with 15 bases left in between. This CDR3 has 15 residues. CDR1 is LNHNV and CDR2 is YYDKDF in the germline V gene (reference sequence). The DNA of the CDR3 is TGTGCCACCAGCAGACCCAGCAGGGGCCCTACTGAAGCTTTCTTT. This sequence encodes CATSRPSRGPTEAFF.

J is TRBJ1-5 and V is TRBV28, with 7 bases identical to TRBD1. The CDR3 consists of 14 residues. The J segment lost 4 bases and the V segment lost 6 bases, leaving 6 bases of the junction unmatched. Germline V gene lookup returns CDR1 MDHEN and CDR2 SYDVKM. As DNA, the CDR3 is TGTGCCAGCAGACCGGGACAGCCTAATCAGCCCCAGCATTTT. It yields the protein CASRPGQPNQPQHF.